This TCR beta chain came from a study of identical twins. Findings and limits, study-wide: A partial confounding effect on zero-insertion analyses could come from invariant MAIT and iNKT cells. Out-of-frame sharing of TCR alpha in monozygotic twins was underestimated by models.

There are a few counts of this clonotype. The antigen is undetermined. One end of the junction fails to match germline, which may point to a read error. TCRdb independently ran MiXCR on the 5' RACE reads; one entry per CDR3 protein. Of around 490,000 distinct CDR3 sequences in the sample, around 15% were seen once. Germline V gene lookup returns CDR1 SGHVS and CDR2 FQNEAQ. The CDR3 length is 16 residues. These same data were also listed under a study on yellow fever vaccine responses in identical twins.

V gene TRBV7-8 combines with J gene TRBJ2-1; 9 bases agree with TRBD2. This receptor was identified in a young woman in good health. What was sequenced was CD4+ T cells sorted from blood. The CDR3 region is CASSLAREGREGPRAF. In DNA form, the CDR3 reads TGTGCCAGCAGCTTAGCGCGGGAGGGTCGGGAGGGCCCAAGGGCCTTC. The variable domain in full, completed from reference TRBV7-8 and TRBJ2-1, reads GAGVSQSPRYKVAKRGQDVALRCDPISGHVSLFWYQQALGQGPEFLTYFQNEAQLDKSGLPSDRFFAERPEGSVSTLKIQRTQQEDSAVYLCASSLAREGREGPRAFGPGTRLTVL.